The 21 T cell receptor beta chains given below trace back to one sample, sequenced in a study of T cell responses to AZD1222 COVID-19 vaccine. The data were produced by immunoSEQ multiplex PCR, yet TCRdb's version contains in-frame clones alone and is incomplete. This sample has fewer than 200,000 clones, with roughly 92% found just once. Sequenced here: peripheral blood, sampled on day 0 of AZD1222 vaccination. Receptors originate from an adult in good health.

The rearrangement joins TRBV9 to TRBJ1-2; D is unclear. Germline CDR1 SGDLS, CDR2 YYNGEE. CDR3 size: 12 residues. With 4 bases removed from V and 6 bases from J, the gap between germline ends came to 10 bases. The CDR3 sequence: CASSPPTDGYTF. CDR3 DNA sequence: TGTGCCAGCAGCCCTCCAACGGATGGCTACACCTTC.

This chain connects TRBV20-1 to TRBJ2-7, with D possibly matching TRBD1 (6 bases). The germline V gene has CDR1 DFQATT and CDR2 SNEGSKA (reference sequence). Trimming left V 5 bases short and J 6 bases short, with 11 bases between. There are 11 residues in the CDR3. The CDR3 bases are TGCAGTGCTTTACAGGGACCCGAGCAGTACTTC. Encoded protein: CSALQGPEQYF.

The chain carries TRBV7-6 and TRBJ2-7, with D perhaps TRBD1 or TRBD2 (8 bases each). The CDR3 is 16 amino acids. Germline V gene sequence: CDR1 SGHVS, CDR2 FNYEAQ. V lost 6 bases and J 3 bases, leaving 21 bases between the germline ends. Here the CDR3 reads CASSPGGGTGLYEQYF. As DNA, the CDR3 is TGTGCCAGCAGTCCCGGGGGGGGGACAGGACTCTACGAGCAGTACTTC.

This chain uses TRBV7-6 with TRBJ2-2; 7 bases align to TRBD1. V shed 3 bases, J shed 4 bases, and the junction held 2 bases outside the gene matches. Germline V CDR1 and CDR2: SGHVS, FNYEAQ. This CDR3 is 14 amino acids long. The CDR3 DNA sequence: TGTGCCAGCAGCTTGACAGGGAGCACCGGGGAGCTGTTTTTT. This gives the protein CASSLTGSTGELFF.

This sequence joins TRBV12-3 or TRBV12-4 and TRBJ2-7; perhaps D is TRBD1 or TRBD2 (5 bases each). CDR3 length: 13 amino acids. V lost 3 bases and J 6 bases, leaving 12 bases between the germline ends. CDR3 residues: CASSFWGMSEQYV. The CDR3 DNA reads as TGTGCCAGCAGTTTCTGGGGGATGAGCGAGCAGTACGTC.

The rearrangement joins TRBV7-2 to TRBJ1-1; D uncertain. V lost 1 base to trimming and J lost 6 bases, with 9 bases between them. The CDR3 spans 13 residues. CDR1 is SGHTA and CDR2 is FQGNSA in the germline V gene. This CDR3 reads CASSLGSGAEAFF. The CDR3 DNA reads as TGTGCCAGCAGCTTAGGTTCGGGCGCTGAAGCTTTCTTT.

This chain uses TRBV18 with TRBJ1-2; D not resolved. The CDR3 runs 13 residues. Germline V CDR1 and CDR2: KGHSH, LQKENI. V lost 4 bases and J lost 6, with 12 bases in between. The CDR3 DNA is TGTGCCAGCTCACGTTATCTCGCGGATGGCTACACCTTC. Amino acid sequence: CASSRYLADGYTF.

This rearrangement joins TRBV25-1 to TRBJ2-2; 7 bases agree with TRBD2. V trimming: 1 base; J trimming: 7 bases; junction bases outside the gene matches: 15. The V gene's germline CDR1 is MGHDK and CDR2 SYGVNS. The CDR3 covers 18 residues. Written as DNA, the CDR3 is TGTGCCAGCAGTGAATCCGGGGGGAGGGTTCGTTCGAGCGGGGAGCTGTTTTTT. The encoded protein is CASSESGGRVRSSGELFF.

The CDR3 reads CASSPGQGTSYEQYF. CDR3 coding DNA: TGTGCCAGCAGCCCCGGACAGGGCACCTCCTACGAGCAGTACTTC. V gene TRBV28 combines with J gene TRBJ2-7; 8 nucleotides align to TRBD1. The length of the CDR3 is 15 residues. The V segment lost 6 bases and the J segment 0 bases; nucleotides outside the gene matches: 7. CDR1 and CDR2 (germline): MDHEN, SYDVKM.

Only one count was recorded for this clone. Relative to the germline gene, one junction end is altered; a read error may explain this. The rearrangement joins TRBV30 to TRBJ1-2; 7 nucleotides line up with TRBD1. This CDR3 comprises 13 residues. Germline CDR1 and CDR2: GTSNPN and SVGIG (reference sequence). CDR3 in amino acids: CAGRGTDHYGYTF. In DNA form, the CDR3 reads TGTGCCGGGAGGGGGACAGATCACTATGGCTACACCTTC.

V and J are TRBV11-2 and TRBJ2-7, with D hard to call. Per the germline V gene, CDR1 is SGHAT and CDR2 is FQNNGV. The V end was cut by 5 bases, the J end by 2 bases, with 13 bases between. There are 14 residues in the CDR3. Here the CDR3 DNA reads TGTGCCAGCAGCACAAAGGGATTTCCCTACGAGCAGTACTTC. Translated: CASSTKGFPYEQYF. The complete variable domain, with remaining parts taken from reference TRBV11-2 and TRBJ2-7, reads EAGVAQSPRYKIIEKRQSVAFWCNPISGHATLYWYQQILGQGPKLLIQFQNNGVVDDSQLPKDRFSAERLKGVDSTLKIQPAKLEDSAVYLCASSTKGFPYEQYFGPGTRLTVT.

The rearrangement uses TRBV9 and TRBJ2-2; D perhaps matches TRBD2 (5 bases). V was trimmed by 4 bases and J by 4 bases, leaving 14 bases between them. CDR1 is SGDLS, CDR2 YYNGEE, per germline. The CDR3 sequence is 15 residues long. The CDR3 loop is CASSYSGSRTGELFF. The DNA for the CDR3 is TGTGCCAGCAGCTATTCGGGGAGTCGCACCGGGGAGCTGTTTTTT. The full variable domain, its missing parts supplied by reference TRBV9 and TRBJ2-2, is DSGVTQTPKHLITATGQRVTLRCSPRSGDLSVYWYQQSLDQGLQFLIQYYNGEERAKGNILERFSAQQFPDLHSELNLSSLELGDSALYFCASSYSGSRTGELFFGEGSRLTVL.

The V gene is TRBV5-6, the J gene TRBJ2-5, with TRBD1 matching 7 bases. This CDR3 comprises 14 residues. Germline V lookup: CDR1 SGHDT, CDR2 YYEEEE. The junction had 5 bases not matched to a gene; V was cut back by 3 bases and J by 3 bases. CDR3 amino acids: CASSSPGGEETQYF. CDR3 bases: TGTGCCAGCAGCTCCCCAGGGGGAGAAGAGACCCAGTACTTC.

This clone showed up just once. The rearrangement links TRBV6-5 to TRBJ2-5; D is tentatively TRBD1 or TRBD2 (5 bases each). V lost 8 bases and J 3 bases, leaving 13 bases between the germline ends. The CDR3 is 13 amino acids. Germline values: CDR1 MNHEY, CDR2 SVGAGI. CDR3 sequence: CASSPWGKETQYF. DNA of the CDR3: TGTGCCAGCTCCCCGTGGGGGAAAGAGACCCAGTACTTC.

This clone was recorded only once. The chain combines TRBV9 with TRBJ2-1; D is unclear. V lost 1 base to trimming and J lost 2 bases, with 1 base between them. The CDR3 extends over 12 amino acids. The V gene's germline CDR1 is SGDLS and CDR2 YYNGEE. CDR3 sequence: CASSVTYNEQFF. In nucleotides, the CDR3 is TGTGCCAGCAGCGTAACCTACAATGAGCAGTTCTTC.

The J gene is TRBJ2-1, the V gene TRBV9; the match to TRBD2 covers 12 bases. The CDR3 extends over 15 amino acids. Germline CDR1 and CDR2: SGDLS and YYNGEE. The V and J ends lost 0 bases and 5 bases, in that order; junction bases with no gene match: 0. CDR3 in DNA: TGTGCCAGCAGCGTAGGGACTAGCGGGAACAATGAGCAGTTCTTC. Amino acids: CASSVGTSGNNEQFF.

This chain uses TRBV19 with TRBJ2-7; D uncertain. Trimming stripped 5 bases from V and 2 bases from J, with 10 bases between. The CDR3 is 13 residues long. Germline values: CDR1 LNHDA, CDR2 SQIVND (reference sequence). DNA of the CDR3: TGTGCCAGTAGTCAGTCAGTGACCTACGAGCAGTACTTC. It translates to CASSQSVTYEQYF.

CDR3 sequence: CASNLPLSNEQFF. The CDR3 coding sequence is TGTGCCAGCAACCTACCTCTGAGCAATGAGCAGTTCTTC. V usage is TRBV9 and J usage is TRBJ2-1; D not resolved. From germline, CDR1 is SGDLS and CDR2 YYNGEE. Trimming pared 6 bases from V and 6 bases from J, leaving 13 bases between. The CDR3 length is 13 residues.

The chain is built from TRBV19 and TRBJ1-6; TRBD1 matches at 7 bases. Germline CDR1 LNHDA, CDR2 SQIVND (reference sequence). The CDR3 is 13 residues long. Trimming at V came to 5 bases and at J to 9 bases, leaving 4 bases not matched to a gene. Written as DNA, the CDR3 is TGTGCCAGTAGTGCGGCAGGGGGTTCACCCCTCCACTTT. Encoded protein: CASSAAGGSPLHF.

The gene calls are TRBV3-1 (or the pseudogene TRBV3-2) and TRBJ2-5, with D maybe TRBD2 (5 bases). Trimming pared 0 bases from V and 0 bases from J, leaving 14 bases between. Germline CDR1 reads LGHDT; CDR2 reads YNNKEL (reference sequence). CDR3 length equals 17 residues. CDR3 DNA sequence: TGTGCCAGCAGCCAAGATCGGACGGGATCGTACCAAGAGACCCAGTACTTC. Residues: CASSQDRTGSYQETQYF.

The V call is TRBV15, the J call TRBJ1-4, with a tentative D call TRBD1 (5 bases). V was clipped by 5 bases and J by 7 bases, with 8 bases between them. CDR3 length equals 12 residues. Germline-derived CDR1 and CDR2 are LNHNV and YYDKDF (reference sequence). The CDR3 DNA reads as TGTGCCACCAGCGGGGCAGGTGAAAAACTGTTTTTT. Translating it yields CATSGAGEKLFF.